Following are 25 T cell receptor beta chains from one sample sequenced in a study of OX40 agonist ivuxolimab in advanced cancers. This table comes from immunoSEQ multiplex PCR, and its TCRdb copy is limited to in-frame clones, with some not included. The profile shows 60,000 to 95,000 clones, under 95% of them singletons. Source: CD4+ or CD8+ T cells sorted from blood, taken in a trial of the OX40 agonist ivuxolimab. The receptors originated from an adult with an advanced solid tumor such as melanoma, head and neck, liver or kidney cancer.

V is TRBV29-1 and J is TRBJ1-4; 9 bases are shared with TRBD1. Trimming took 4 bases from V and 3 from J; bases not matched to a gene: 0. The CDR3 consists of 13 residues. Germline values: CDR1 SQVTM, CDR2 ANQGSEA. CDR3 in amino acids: CSVGDRANEKLFF. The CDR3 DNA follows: TGCAGCGTTGGGGACAGGGCTAATGAAAAACTGTTTTTT.

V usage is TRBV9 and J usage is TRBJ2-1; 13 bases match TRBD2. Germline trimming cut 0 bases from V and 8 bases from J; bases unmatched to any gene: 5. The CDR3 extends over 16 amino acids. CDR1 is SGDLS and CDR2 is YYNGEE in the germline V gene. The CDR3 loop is CASSVVFGTSGDEQFF. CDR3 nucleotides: TGTGCCAGCAGCGTAGTATTTGGGACTAGCGGGGATGAGCAGTTCTTC. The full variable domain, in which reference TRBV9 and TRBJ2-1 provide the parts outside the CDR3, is DSGVTQTPKHLITATGQRVTLRCSPRSGDLSVYWYQQSLDQGLQFLIQYYNGEERAKGNILERFSAQQFPDLHSELNLSSLELGDSALYFCASSVVFGTSGDEQFFGPGTRLTVL.

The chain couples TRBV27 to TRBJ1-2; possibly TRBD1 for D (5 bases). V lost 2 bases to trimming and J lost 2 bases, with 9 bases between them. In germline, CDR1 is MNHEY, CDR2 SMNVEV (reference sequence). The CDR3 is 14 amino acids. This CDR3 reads CASSLAGPNYGYTF. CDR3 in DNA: TGTGCCAGCAGTTTAGCGGGACCCAACTATGGCTACACCTTC.

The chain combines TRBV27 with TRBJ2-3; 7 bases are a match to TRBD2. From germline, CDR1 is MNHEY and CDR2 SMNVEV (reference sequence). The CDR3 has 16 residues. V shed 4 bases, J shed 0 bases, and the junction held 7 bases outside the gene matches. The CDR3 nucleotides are TGTGCCAGCAGTTCTACCGGGGGGACTAGCACAGATACGCAGTATTTT. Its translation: CASSSTGGTSTDTQYF.

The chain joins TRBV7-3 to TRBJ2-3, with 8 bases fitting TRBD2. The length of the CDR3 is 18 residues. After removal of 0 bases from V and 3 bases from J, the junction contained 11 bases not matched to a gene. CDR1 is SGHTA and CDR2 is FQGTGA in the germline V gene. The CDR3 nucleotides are TGTGCCAGCAGCTTAACGGGGAGCGGCGGGGGGATGACAGATACGCAGTATTTT. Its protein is CASSLTGSGGGMTDTQYF.

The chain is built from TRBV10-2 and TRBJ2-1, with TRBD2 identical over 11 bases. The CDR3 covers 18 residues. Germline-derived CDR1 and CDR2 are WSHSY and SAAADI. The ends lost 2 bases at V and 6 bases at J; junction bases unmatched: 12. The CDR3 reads CASSEPSGRLRSGNEQFF. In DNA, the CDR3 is TGCGCCAGCAGTGAGCCTAGCGGGAGGTTGCGGTCGGGCAATGAGCAGTTCTTC.

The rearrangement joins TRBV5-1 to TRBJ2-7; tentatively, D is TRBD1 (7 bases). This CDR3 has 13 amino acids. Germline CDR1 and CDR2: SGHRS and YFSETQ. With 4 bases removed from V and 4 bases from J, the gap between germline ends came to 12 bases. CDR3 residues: CASSPRGEYEQYF. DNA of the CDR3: TGCGCCAGCAGCCCCAGGGGGGAATACGAGCAGTACTTC.

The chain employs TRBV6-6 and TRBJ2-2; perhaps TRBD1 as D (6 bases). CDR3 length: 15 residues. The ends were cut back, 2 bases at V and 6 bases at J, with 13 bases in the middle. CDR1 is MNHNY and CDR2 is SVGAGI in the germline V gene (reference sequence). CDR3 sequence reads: CASSYQAGVAGELFF. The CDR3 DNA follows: TGTGCCAGCAGTTACCAGGCAGGGGTGGCCGGGGAGCTGTTTTTT.

The CDR3 DNA reads TGTGCCAGCAGCGTAGCCCCGAACACTGAAGCTTTCTTT. Translating it yields CASSVAPNTEAFF. The chain employs TRBV9 and TRBJ1-1; no clear D gene. In germline, CDR1 is SGDLS, CDR2 YYNGEE. CDR3 length: 13 residues. The germline V and J ends were trimmed by 0 bases and 1 base, with 4 bases remaining between them.

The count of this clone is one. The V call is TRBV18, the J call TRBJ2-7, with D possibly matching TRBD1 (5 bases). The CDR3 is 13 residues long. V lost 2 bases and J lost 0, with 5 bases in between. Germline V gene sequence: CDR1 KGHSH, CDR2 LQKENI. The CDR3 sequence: CASSPDSSYEQYF. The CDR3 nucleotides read TGTGCCAGCTCACCAGACAGCTCCTACGAGCAGTACTTC.

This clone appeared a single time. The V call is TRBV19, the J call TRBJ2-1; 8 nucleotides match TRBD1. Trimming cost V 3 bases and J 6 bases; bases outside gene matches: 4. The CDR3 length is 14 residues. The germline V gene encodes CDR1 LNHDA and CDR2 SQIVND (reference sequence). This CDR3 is CASSMFRGLNEQFF. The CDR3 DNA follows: TGTGCCAGTAGTATGTTCAGGGGGCTCAATGAGCAGTTCTTC.

In DNA, the CDR3 is TGTGCCAGCAGCTACCAGGGAGGCCAGCCCCAGCATTTT. Translation: CASSYQGGQPQHF. The chain couples TRBV7-2 to TRBJ1-5; D is perhaps TRBD1 (5 bases). Trimming pared 4 bases from V and 7 bases from J, leaving 11 bases between. The CDR3 has 13 residues. Germline V gives CDR1 SGHTA, CDR2 FQGNSA.

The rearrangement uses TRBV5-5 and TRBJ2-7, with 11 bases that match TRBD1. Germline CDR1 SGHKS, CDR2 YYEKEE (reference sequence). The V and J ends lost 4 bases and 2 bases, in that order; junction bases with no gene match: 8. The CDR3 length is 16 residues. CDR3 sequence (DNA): TGTGCCAGCAGCCTCGGACAGGGGGCGTGGACCTACGAGCAGTACTTC. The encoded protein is CASSLGQGAWTYEQYF.

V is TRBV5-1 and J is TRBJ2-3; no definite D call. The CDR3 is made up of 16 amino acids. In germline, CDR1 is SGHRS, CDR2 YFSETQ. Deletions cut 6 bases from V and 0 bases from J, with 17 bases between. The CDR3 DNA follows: TGCGCCAGCACCAGAACCCCATCCACTAGCACAGATACGCAGTATTTT. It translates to CASTRTPSTSTDTQYF.

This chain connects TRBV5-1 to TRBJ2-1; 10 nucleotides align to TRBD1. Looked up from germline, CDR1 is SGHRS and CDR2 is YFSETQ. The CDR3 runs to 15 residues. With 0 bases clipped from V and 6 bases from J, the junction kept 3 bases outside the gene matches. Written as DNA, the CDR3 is TGCGCCAGCAGCTTGGCAGGACAGGGGGTCAATGAGCAGTTCTTC. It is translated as CASSLAGQGVNEQFF. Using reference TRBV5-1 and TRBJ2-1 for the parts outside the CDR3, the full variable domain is KAGVTQTPRYLIKTRGQQVTLSCSPISGHRSVSWYQQTPGQGLQFLFEYFSETQRNKGNFPGRFSGRQFSNSRSEMNVSTLELGDSALYLCASSLAGQGVNEQFFGPGTRLTVL.

The CDR3 DNA reads TGTGCCAGCAGCGTAGAACTAGCGGGAGTACTCAATGAGCAGTTCTTC. Translated: CASSVELAGVLNEQFF. V usage is TRBV9 and J usage is TRBJ2-1; 11 nucleotides match TRBD2. Germline-derived CDR1 and CDR2 are SGDLS and YYNGEE. The CDR3 is made up of 16 amino acids. Losses at the gene ends were 0 bases for V and 6 bases for J; bases not matched to a gene: 5.

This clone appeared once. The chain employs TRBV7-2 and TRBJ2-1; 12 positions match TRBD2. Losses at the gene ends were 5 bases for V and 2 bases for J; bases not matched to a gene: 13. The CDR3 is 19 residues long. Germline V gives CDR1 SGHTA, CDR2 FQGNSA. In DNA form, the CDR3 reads TGTGCCAGCAGCCCAGGTACTAGCGGGGGGAAAGCTGCCTACAATGAGCAGTTCTTC. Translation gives CASSPGTSGGKAAYNEQFF. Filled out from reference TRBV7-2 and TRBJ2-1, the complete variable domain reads GAGVSQSPSNKVTEKGKDVELRCDPISGHTALYWYRQSLGQGLEFLIYFQGNSAPDKSGLPSDRFSAERTGGSVSTLTIQRTQQEDSAVYLCASSPGTSGGKAAYNEQFFGPGTRLTVL.

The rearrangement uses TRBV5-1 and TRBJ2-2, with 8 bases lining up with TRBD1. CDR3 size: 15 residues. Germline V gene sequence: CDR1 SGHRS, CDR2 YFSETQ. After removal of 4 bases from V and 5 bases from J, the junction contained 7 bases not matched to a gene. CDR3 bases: TGCGCCAGCAGCAACCGCTGGGACAGGACCGGGGAGCTGTTTTTT. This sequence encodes CASSNRWDRTGELFF.

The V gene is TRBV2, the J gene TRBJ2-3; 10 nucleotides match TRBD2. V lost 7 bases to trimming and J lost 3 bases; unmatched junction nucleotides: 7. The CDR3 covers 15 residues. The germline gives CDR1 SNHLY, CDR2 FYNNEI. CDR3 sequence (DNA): TGTGCCAGCATCCCAGCGGGAGGGCTGACAGATACGCAGTATTTT. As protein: CASIPAGGLTDTQYF.

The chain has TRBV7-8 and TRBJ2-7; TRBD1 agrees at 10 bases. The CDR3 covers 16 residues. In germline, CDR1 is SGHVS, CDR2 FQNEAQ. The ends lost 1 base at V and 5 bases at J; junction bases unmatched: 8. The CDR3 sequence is CASSLEVWTGGHEQYF. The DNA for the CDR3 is TGTGCCAGCAGCTTAGAGGTATGGACAGGGGGGCACGAGCAGTACTTC.

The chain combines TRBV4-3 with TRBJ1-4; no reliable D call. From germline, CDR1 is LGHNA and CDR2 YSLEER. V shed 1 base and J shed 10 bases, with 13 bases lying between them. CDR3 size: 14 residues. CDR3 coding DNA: TGCGCCAGCAGCCAAGGGAGGCAGGCAGTAAAACTGTTTTTT. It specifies CASSQGRQAVKLFF.

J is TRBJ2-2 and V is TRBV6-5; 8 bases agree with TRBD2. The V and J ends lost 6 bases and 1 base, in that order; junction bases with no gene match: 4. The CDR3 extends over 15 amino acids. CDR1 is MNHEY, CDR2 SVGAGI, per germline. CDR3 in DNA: TGTGCCAGCAGGCCGACTAGCGTGAACACCGGGGAGCTGTTTTTT. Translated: CASRPTSVNTGELFF.

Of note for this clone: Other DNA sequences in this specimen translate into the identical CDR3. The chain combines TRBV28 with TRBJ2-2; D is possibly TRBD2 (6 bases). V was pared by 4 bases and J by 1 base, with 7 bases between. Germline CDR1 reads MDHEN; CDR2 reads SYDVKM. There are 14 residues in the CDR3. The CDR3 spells CASSSGGNTGELFF. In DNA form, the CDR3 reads TGTGCCAGCAGTTCCGGGGGGAACACCGGGGAGCTGTTTTTT.

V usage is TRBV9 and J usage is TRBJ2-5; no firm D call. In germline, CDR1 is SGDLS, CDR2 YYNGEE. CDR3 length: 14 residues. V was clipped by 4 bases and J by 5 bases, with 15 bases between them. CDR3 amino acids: CASSLKPGGETQYF. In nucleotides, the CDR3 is TGTGCCAGCAGCCTCAAACCTGGTGGGGAGACCCAGTACTTC.

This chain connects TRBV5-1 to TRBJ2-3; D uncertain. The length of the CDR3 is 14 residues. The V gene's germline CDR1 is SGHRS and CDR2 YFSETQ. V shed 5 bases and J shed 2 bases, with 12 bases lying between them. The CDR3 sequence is CASSRAIDTDTQYF. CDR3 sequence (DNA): TGCGCCAGCAGTCGGGCTATCGACACAGATACGCAGTATTTT.